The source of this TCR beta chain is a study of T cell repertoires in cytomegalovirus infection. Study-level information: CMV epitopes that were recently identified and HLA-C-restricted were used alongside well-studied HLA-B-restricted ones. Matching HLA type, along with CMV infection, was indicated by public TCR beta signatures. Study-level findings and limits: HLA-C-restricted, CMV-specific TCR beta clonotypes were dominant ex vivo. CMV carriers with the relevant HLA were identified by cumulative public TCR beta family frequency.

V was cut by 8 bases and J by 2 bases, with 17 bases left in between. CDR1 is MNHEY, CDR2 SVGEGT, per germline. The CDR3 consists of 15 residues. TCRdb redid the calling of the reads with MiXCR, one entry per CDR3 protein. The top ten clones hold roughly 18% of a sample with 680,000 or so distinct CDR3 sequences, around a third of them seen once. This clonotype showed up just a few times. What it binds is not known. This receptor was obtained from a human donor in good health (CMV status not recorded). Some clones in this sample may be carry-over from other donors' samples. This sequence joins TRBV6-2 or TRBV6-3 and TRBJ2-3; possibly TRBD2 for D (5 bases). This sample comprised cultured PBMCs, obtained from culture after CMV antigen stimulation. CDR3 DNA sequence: TGTGCCAGCGCTCCCTCATTAGCGATCACAGATACGCAGTATTTT. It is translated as CASAPSLAITDTQYF.